What follows are 12 T cell receptor beta chains derived from one specimen sequenced in a study of shared clonotypes between healthy human individuals. Data came from immunoSEQ multiplex PCR; TCRdb stores just in-frame clones and leaves some out. Among over 2 million clones listed, around 96% were seen once. The naive CD8 fraction comprised CD45RO-negative cells positively selected for CCR7 and excluded terminally differentiated effector memory CD45RA+ cells. Sample: naive CD8+ T cells sorted from blood. Receptor source: a man younger than 35 in good health.

The chain carries TRBV28 and TRBJ1-2, with 7 bases lining up with TRBD1. This CDR3 comprises 15 residues. Looked up from germline, CDR1 is MDHEN and CDR2 is SYDVKM. V trimming: 6 bases; J trimming: 1 base; junction bases outside the gene matches: 8. CDR3 protein: CASSRGTVLNYGYTF. The CDR3 nucleotides are TGTGCCAGCAGCCGGGGGACAGTACTTAACTATGGCTACACCTTC.

The V gene is TRBV2, the J gene TRBJ1-1, with 8 bases fitting TRBD1. The CDR3 covers 17 residues. J gave up 5 bases and V 2 bases, and 13 bases lay outside the gene matches. From germline, CDR1 is SNHLY and CDR2 FYNNEI. The CDR3 nucleotides are TGTGCCAGCAGTGAAAGGGGACGACAGGGGTCGAAAACTGAAGCTTTCTTT. Its translation is CASSERGRQGSKTEAFF.

This CDR3 is CASTSPGTGHPFRVTGELFF. DNA for the CDR3: TGTGCCAGCACTTCTCCGGGGACAGGGCACCCCTTTAGGGTCACCGGGGAGCTGTTTTTT. The V call is TRBV21-1, the J call TRBJ2-2; the table names TRBD1, a call not compared with the DNA. TRBV21-1 is reported as a pseudogene. The CDR3 runs 20 residues.

The rearrangement links TRBV5-6 to TRBJ2-1; 10 bases fit TRBD2. The germline CDR1 and CDR2 sequences are SGHDT and YYEEEE. The CDR3 is made up of 16 amino acids. V lost 0 bases, J lost 5 bases, and 5 bases stayed unmatched. For the CDR3, the DNA is TGTGCCAGCAGCTTGGAACTAGCGGGACCTAACAATGAGCAGTTCTTC. This encodes CASSLELAGPNNEQFF.

V usage is TRBV9 and J usage is TRBJ2-2; 9 bases align to TRBD2. The CDR3 spans 17 residues. V dropped 0 bases and J dropped 0; count of bases not matched to a gene: 3. Germline V gives CDR1 SGDLS, CDR2 YYNGEE. The CDR3 protein is CASSVGLAGPNTGELFF. Here the CDR3 DNA reads TGTGCCAGCAGCGTAGGGCTAGCGGGGCCGAACACCGGGGAGCTGTTTTTT.

In its sample, this clone was seen a few times. The genes are TRBV19 and TRBJ1-6; no definite D call. V was trimmed by 11 bases and J by 9 bases, leaving 17 bases between them. Germline CDR1 reads LNHDA; CDR2 reads SQIVND (reference sequence). The CDR3 loop spans 13 amino acids. The CDR3 DNA follows: TGTGCCGGCGGATTCAGTCTTGGTTCACCCCTCCACTTT. Translation: CAGGFSLGSPLHF.

The DNA of the CDR3 is TGTGCCAGCAACCCATCTGGGGCCAACGTCCTGACTTTC. It encodes CASNPSGANVLTF. The rearrangement links TRBV6-5 to TRBJ2-6; D gene uncertain. There are 13 residues in the CDR3. Between the trimmed V and J ends, which lost 7 bases and 1 base, there was a span of 5 bases. Germline V gives CDR1 MNHEY, CDR2 SVGAGI.

The V call is TRBV5-1, the J call TRBJ2-1; D uncertain. CDR1 is SGHRS, CDR2 YFSETQ, per germline. The V end was cut by 3 bases, the J end by 2 bases, with 24 bases between. CDR3 length: 19 residues. The CDR3 reads CASSSLTIEVGAPYNEQFF. The CDR3 region has the DNA TGCGCCAGCAGCTCCCTCACTATCGAGGTCGGTGCCCCCTACAATGAGCAGTTCTTC.

This clone was observed a single time. J is TRBJ2-1 and V is TRBV9; a weak D match, TRBD2 (5 bases). Germline-derived CDR1 and CDR2 are SGDLS and YYNGEE. This CDR3 spans 14 amino acids. Trimming shortened V by 3 bases and J by 5 bases, and 12 bases separated the two germline ends. The CDR3 region is CASSAAGLHNEQFF. CDR3 DNA sequence: TGTGCCAGCAGCGCCGCTGGACTTCACAATGAGCAGTTCTTC.

The V call is TRBV7-9, the J call TRBJ2-7; 9 nucleotides align to TRBD1. The CDR3 length is 17 residues. V was clipped by 0 bases and J by 2 bases; unmatched bases: 8. The V gene's germline CDR1 is SEHNR and CDR2 FQNEAQ (reference sequence). The CDR3 here is CASSLAGTGRKAYEQYF. The CDR3, as DNA: TGTGCCAGCAGCTTAGCGGGGACAGGGCGGAAGGCCTACGAGCAGTACTTC.

V and J are TRBV5-5 and TRBJ1-2; D possibly corresponds to TRBD1 (6 bases). Germline loops: CDR1 SGHKS, CDR2 YYEKEE (reference sequence). The V gene lost 2 bases and the J gene lost 3 bases, with 11 bases spanning the gap. The CDR3 consists of 14 residues. For the CDR3, the DNA is TGTGCCAGCAGCTTTATACAGGGTGACTATGGCTACACCTTC. Amino acids: CASSFIQGDYGYTF.

The rearrangement links TRBV11-2 to TRBJ2-5; D possibly matches TRBD1 or TRBD2 (6 bases each). This CDR3 is built from 14 residues. V was cut by 1 base and J by 4 bases, with 10 bases left in between. CDR1 and CDR2 from the germline V gene are SGHAT and FQNNGV. The CDR3: CASSLAGAGETQYF. CDR3 DNA sequence: TGTGCCAGCAGCTTAGCGGGGGCAGGAGAGACCCAGTACTTC.